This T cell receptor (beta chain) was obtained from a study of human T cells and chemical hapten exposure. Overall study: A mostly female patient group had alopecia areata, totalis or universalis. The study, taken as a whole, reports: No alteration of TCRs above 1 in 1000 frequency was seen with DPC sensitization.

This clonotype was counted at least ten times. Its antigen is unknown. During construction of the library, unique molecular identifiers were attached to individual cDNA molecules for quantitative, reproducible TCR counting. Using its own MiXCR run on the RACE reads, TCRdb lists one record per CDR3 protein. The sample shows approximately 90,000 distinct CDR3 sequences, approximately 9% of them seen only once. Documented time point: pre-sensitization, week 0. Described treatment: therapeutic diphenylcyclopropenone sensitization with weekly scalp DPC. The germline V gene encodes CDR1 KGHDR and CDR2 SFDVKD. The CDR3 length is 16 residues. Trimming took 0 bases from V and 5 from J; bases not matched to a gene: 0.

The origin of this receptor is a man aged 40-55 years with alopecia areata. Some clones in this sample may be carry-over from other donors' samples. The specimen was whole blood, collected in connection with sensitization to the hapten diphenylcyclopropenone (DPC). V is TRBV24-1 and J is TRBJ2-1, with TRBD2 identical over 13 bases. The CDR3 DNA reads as TGTGCCACCAGTGATTTGGGACTAGCGGGAGACAATGAGCAGTTCTTC. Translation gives CATSDLGLAGDNEQFF.